Detailed here is one T cell receptor beta chain. The antigen remains unidentified. Primers: 60 Vbeta forward and 13 Jbeta reverse. Authors' methods: Later, about 80 million unique TCR beta chains were counted in an analysis, and roughly 11 million of them were shared. Generated by immunoSEQ multiplex PCR, the TCRdb table keeps only in-frame clones and is missing some. For V, J and clone size, that table is used; D and trimming come from the DNA. The profile shows under 200,000 clones, roughly 80% of them singletons. The sample is drawn from a study of cytomegalovirus exposure and HLA in healthy donors. Study-level background: There were roughly 110 million unique TCR beta sequences, drawn from about 190 million T cells, in an earlier analysis.

Germline CDR1 MNHEY, CDR2 SMNVEV (reference sequence). This CDR3 region has 13 residues. V lost 5 bases to trimming and J lost 7 bases, with 14 bases between them. Study-level results: Later work associated roughly 15,000 TCR beta sequences with HLA alleles at 0.05 false discovery rate. A later analysis found that most CMV-associated TCR beta chains appeared HLA-restricted.

The sample taken for sequencing was PBMCs. The receptor's source is a man aged 30 to 39 in good health and CMV-seronegative. The chain is built from TRBV27 and TRBJ1-1; D is perhaps TRBD1 (5 bases). CDR3 protein: CASSPSEGLEAFF. For the CDR3, the DNA is TGTGCCAGCAGTCCCTCCGAGGGACTTGAAGCTTTCTTT.